Each of the 9 T cell receptor beta chains below was sequenced from the same sample in a study of T cell repertoires in cytomegalovirus infection (dated by TCRdb to the late 2010s). The treatment or condition label for this specimen denotes: in vitro stimulation with specific CMV peptide epitopes to enrich CMV-specific T cells. Sequencing relied on an Illumina HiSeq 1500. TCRdb reanalyzed the raw reads on its own, using fastp at Q25 for trimming and MiXCR for clone calling, and kept in-frame beta chains. Here each entry gathers all rows of one CDR3 protein and keeps the most common genes and DNA. For this sample the table gives under 450,000 distinct CDR3 sequences, of which about 35% were detected only once. The ten biggest clones cover about 14% of the sample. The antigens of these receptors remain unknown. The material was cultured PBMCs, obtained from culture after CMV antigen stimulation. The receptors derive from a human donor in good health (CMV status not recorded). Some clones in this sample may be carry-over from other donors' samples.

This clonotype has just a few counts. The gene calls are TRBV19 and TRBJ2-1; 7 bases align to TRBD2. The CDR3 consists of 15 residues. V lost 2 bases to trimming and J lost 9 bases; unmatched junction nucleotides: 10. Germline V CDR1 and CDR2: LNHDA, SQIVND (reference sequence). CDR3 coding DNA: TGTGCCAGTAGTATAAGTGGGACTATTGATTGTGAGCAGTTCTTC. It yields the protein CASSISGTIDCEQFF.

The CDR3 sequence is CASSQAGLVRHEQFF. CDR3 nucleotides: TGCGCCAGCAGCCAAGCGGGGCTAGTTAGGCATGAGCAGTTCTTC. This chain joins TRBV4-1 and TRBJ2-1; D may correspond to TRBD1 or TRBD2 (5 bases each). V was pared by 1 base and J by 8 bases, with 15 bases between. Per the germline V gene, CDR1 is MGHRA and CDR2 is YSYEKL. The CDR3 has 15 residues.

This clonotype was seen a single time. V gene TRBV4-1 combines with J gene TRBJ1-3; 7 bases are a match to TRBD1. The V gene's germline CDR1 is MGHRA and CDR2 YSYEKL. Germline trimming cut 1 base from V and 6 bases from J; bases unmatched to any gene: 6. This CDR3 contains 15 residues. CDR3 in amino acids: CASSQAGTATNTIYF. CDR3 DNA sequence: TGCGCCAGCAGCCAAGCCGGGACAGCCACAAACACCATATATTTT.

This clonotype was seen ten or more times. The V and J genes are TRBV11-2 and TRBJ2-7, with TRBD2 identical over 8 bases. This CDR3 is 15 amino acids long. Per germline, CDR1 SGHAT and CDR2 FQNNGV. V lost 1 base and J lost 4; bases outside the gene matches: 6. As DNA, the CDR3 is TGTGCCAGCAGCTTAGTCGGCGGGGGGTCTTACGAGCAGTACTTC. It yields the protein CASSLVGGGSYEQYF.

V gene TRBV28 combines with J gene TRBJ2-3; D might be TRBD2 (6 bases). The germline V gene has CDR1 MDHEN and CDR2 SYDVKM. V lost 0 bases and J 0 bases, leaving 10 bases between the germline ends. The length of the CDR3 is 16 residues. The CDR3 here is CASSLWAGTSTDTQYF. In nucleotides, the CDR3 is TGTGCCAGCAGTTTATGGGCGGGAACTAGCACAGATACGCAGTATTTT.

The rearrangement joins TRBV7-2 to TRBJ2-1; possibly TRBD1 or TRBD2 for D (7 bases each). CDR1 and CDR2 from the germline V gene are SGHTA and FQGNSA. The CDR3 runs to 15 residues. The ends were cut back, 7 bases at V and 13 bases at J, with 26 bases in the middle. The CDR3 region is CASTTRGGGSRPQFF. CDR3 nucleotide sequence: TGTGCCAGCACTACTAGAGGGGGCGGGAGTAGGCCACAGTTCTTC.

This clonotype was detected many times. The chain couples TRBV7-3 to TRBJ2-1, with 12 bases matching TRBD2. CDR1 is SGHTA and CDR2 is FQGTGA in the germline V gene. Unmatched junction bases numbered 5, after V lost 5 bases and J lost 6 bases. The CDR3 has 15 amino acids. The CDR3 region is CASSPGLAGTNEQFF. Here the CDR3 DNA reads TGTGCCAGCAGCCCGGGACTAGCGGGCACCAATGAGCAGTTCTTC.

This clonotype has a handful of counts. The gene calls are TRBV12-3 or TRBV12-4 and TRBJ1-4; D gene unclear. There are 15 residues in the CDR3. The V gene lost 2 bases and the J gene lost 3 bases, with 10 bases spanning the gap. The CDR3 sequence: CASSLSLGPNEKLFF. In DNA, the CDR3 is TGTGCCAGCAGTTTATCTCTAGGACCTAATGAAAAACTGTTTTTT.

A few counts support this clonotype. The chain carries TRBV7-6 and TRBJ2-2; D possibly corresponds to TRBD2 (6 bases). The CDR3 has 17 residues. V dropped 5 bases and J dropped 5 bases, with 21 bases sitting between them. Per the germline V gene, CDR1 is SGHVS and CDR2 is FNYEAQ. Here the CDR3 reads CASSRTSAGLGTGELFF. CDR3 in DNA: TGTGCCAGCAGCCGTACTTCTGCGGGACTGGGGACCGGGGAGCTGTTTTTT.